This T cell receptor beta chain was found in a study of T cell changes during pregnancy in multiple sclerosis. Sequenced by immunoSEQ multiplex PCR; TCRdb stores in-frame clones only, minus some. Here the sample spans tens of thousands of clones, 85% to 95% being singletons. V gave up 6 bases and J gave up 2 bases; unmatched junction bases: 3. The CDR3 spans 14 residues. Germline values: CDR1 MNHNY, CDR2 SVGAGI (reference sequence). The rearrangement joins TRBV6-6 to TRBJ1-1; the match to TRBD1 covers 10 bases. The source was peripheral blood, collected in the third trimester of pregnancy. This receptor was identified in a female donor in good health, enrolled as a control in a pregnancy study. CDR3 amino acids: CASSDRGLNTEAFF. Here the CDR3 DNA reads TGTGCCAGCAGCGACAGGGGGCTTAACACTGAAGCTTTCTTT.